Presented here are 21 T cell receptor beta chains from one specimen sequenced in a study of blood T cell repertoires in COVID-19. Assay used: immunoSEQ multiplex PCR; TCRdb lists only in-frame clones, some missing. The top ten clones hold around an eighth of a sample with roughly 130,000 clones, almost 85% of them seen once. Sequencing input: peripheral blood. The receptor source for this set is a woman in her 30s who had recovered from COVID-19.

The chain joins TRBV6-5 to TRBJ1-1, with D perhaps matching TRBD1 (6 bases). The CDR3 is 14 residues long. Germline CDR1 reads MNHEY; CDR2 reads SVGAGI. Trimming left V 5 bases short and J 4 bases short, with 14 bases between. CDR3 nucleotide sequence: TGTGCCAGCAGTCCAAAGGGGGGGACCACTGAAGCTTTCTTT. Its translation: CASSPKGGTTEAFF.

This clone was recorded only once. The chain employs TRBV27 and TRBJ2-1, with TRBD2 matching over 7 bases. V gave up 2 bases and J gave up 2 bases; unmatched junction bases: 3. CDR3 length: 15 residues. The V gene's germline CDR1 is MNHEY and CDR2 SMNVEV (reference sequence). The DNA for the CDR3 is TGTGCCAGCAGTTTAGGGCTAGCGGCCTACAATGAGCAGTTCTTC. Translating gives CASSLGLAAYNEQFF.

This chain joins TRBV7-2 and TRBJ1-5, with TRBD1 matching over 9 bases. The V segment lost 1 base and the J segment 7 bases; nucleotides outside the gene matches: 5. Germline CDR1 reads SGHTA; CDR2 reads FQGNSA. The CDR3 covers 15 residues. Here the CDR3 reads CASSLGTGARQPQHF. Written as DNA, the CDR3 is TGTGCCAGCAGCTTAGGGACAGGGGCTCGGCAGCCCCAGCATTTT.

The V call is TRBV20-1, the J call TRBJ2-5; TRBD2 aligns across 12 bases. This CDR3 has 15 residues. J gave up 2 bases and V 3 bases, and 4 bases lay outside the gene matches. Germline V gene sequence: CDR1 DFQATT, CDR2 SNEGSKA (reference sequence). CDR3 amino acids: CSASSSGGGQETQYF. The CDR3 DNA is TGCAGTGCTAGTTCTAGCGGGGGGGGGCAAGAGACCCAGTACTTC.

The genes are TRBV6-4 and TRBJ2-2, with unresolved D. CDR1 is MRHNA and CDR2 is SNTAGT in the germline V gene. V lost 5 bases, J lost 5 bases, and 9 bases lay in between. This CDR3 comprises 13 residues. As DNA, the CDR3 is TGTGCCAGCAGTTTTGTCGGTACCGGGGAGCTGTTTTTT. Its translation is CASSFVGTGELFF.

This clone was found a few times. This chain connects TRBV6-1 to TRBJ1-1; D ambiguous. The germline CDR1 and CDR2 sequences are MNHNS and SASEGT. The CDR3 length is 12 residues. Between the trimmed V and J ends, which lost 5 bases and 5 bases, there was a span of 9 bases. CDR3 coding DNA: TGTGCCAGCAGTTCGATGCAGACTGAAGCTTTCTTT. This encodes CASSSMQTEAFF.

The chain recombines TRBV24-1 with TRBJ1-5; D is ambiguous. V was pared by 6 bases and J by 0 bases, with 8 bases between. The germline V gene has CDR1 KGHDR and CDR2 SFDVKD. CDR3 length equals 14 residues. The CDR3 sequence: CATSSGHSNQPQHF. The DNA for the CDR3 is TGTGCCACCAGTTCTGGGCATAGCAATCAGCCCCAGCATTTT.

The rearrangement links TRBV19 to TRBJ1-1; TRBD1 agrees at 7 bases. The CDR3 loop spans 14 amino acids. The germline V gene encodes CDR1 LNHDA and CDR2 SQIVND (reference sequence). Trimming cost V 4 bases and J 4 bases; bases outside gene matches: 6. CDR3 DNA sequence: TGTGCCAGTAGTACAGACAGGGAACCCACTGAAGCTTTCTTT. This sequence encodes CASSTDREPTEAFF.

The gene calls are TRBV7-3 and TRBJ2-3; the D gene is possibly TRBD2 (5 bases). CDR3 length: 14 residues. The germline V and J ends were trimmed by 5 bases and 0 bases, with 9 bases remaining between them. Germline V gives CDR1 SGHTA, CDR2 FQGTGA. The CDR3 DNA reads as TGTGCCAGCAGCCGAATAGCGAGCACAGATACGCAGTATTTT. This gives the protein CASSRIASTDTQYF.

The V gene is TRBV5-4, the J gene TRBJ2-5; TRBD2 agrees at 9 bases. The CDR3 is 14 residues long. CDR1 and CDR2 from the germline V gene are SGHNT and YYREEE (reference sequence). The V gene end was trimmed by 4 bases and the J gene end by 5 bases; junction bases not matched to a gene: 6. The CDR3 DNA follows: TGTGCCAGCAGCCCGGGCCTAGCGGGGGAGACCCAGTACTTC. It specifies CASSPGLAGETQYF. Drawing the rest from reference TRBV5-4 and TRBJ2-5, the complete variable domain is ETGVTQSPTHLIKTRGQQVTLRCSSQSGHNTVSWYQQALGQGPQFIFQYYREEENGRGNFPPRFSGLQFPNYSSELNVNALELDDSALYLCASSPGLAGETQYFGPGTRLLVL.

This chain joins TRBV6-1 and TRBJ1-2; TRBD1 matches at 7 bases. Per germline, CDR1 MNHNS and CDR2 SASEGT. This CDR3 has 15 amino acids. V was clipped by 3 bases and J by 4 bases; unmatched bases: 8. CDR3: CASSDDLTGRYGYTF. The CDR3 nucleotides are TGTGCCAGCAGTGACGACTTGACAGGGCGCTATGGCTACACCTTC.

DNA of the CDR3: TGTGCCAGCAGCTTAACCCGAGGGCAGAATCCCAAGTACCCTTATGGCTACACCTTC. Translation gives CASSLTRGQNPKYPYGYTF. The V gene is TRBV7-6, the J gene TRBJ1-2; D call uncertain. V was pared by 2 bases and J by 5 bases, with 27 bases between. The CDR3 extends over 19 amino acids. Germline CDR1 and CDR2: SGHVS and FNYEAQ.

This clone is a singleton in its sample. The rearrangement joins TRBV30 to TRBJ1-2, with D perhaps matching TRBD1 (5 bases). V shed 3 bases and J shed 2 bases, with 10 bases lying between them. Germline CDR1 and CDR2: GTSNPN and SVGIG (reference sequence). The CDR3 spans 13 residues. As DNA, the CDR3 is TGTGCCTGGAGCGTCAGGGAAAACTATGGCTACACCTTC. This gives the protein CAWSVRENYGYTF. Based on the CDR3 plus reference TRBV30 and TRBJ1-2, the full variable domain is SQTIHQWPATLVQPVGSPLSLECTVEGTSNPNLYWYRQAAGRGLQLLFYSVGIGQISSEVPQNLSASRPQDRQFILSSKKLLLSDSGFYLCAWSVRENYGYTFGSGTRLTVV.

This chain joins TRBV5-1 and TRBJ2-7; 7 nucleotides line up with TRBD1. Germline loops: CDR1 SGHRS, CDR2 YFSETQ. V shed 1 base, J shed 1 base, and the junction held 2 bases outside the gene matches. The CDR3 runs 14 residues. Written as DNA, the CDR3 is TGCGCCAGCAGCTTGACAGGGGATTCCTACGAGCAGTACTTC. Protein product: CASSLTGDSYEQYF.

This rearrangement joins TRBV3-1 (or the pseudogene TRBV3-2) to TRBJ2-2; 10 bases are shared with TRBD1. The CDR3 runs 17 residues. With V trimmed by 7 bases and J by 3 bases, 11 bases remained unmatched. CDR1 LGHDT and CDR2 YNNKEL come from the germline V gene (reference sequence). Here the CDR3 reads CASTSPDRGLDTGELFF. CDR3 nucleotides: TGTGCCAGCACCTCTCCGGACAGGGGGTTGGACACCGGGGAGCTGTTTTTT.

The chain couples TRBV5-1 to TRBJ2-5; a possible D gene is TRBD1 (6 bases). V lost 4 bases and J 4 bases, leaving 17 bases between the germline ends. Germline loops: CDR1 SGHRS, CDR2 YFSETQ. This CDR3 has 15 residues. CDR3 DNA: TGCGCCAGCAGCCCGACGGTGAGGGGGAGAGAGACCCAGTACTTC. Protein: CASSPTVRGRETQYF. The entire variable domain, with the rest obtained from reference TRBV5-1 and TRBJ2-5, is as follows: KAGVTQTPRYLIKTRGQQVTLSCSPISGHRSVSWYQQTPGQGLQFLFEYFSETQRNKGNFPGRFSGRQFSNSRSEMNVSTLELGDSALYLCASSPTVRGRETQYFGPGTRLLVL.

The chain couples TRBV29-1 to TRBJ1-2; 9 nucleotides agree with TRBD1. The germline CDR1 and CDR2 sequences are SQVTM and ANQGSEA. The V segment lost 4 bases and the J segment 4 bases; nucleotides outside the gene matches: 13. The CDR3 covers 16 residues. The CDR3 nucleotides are TGCAGCGTTGGAATTCCGGTGGGACAGGGAAGCTATGGCTACACCTTC. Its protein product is CSVGIPVGQGSYGYTF.

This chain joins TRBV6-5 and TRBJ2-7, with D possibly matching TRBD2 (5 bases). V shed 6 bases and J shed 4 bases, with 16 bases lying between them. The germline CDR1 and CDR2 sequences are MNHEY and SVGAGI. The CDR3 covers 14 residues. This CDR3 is CASRDLAVSYEQYF. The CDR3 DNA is TGTGCCAGCAGGGACCTAGCAGTGAGTTACGAGCAGTACTTC.

The CDR3: CASGDGNSYEQYF. In DNA form, the CDR3 reads TGCGCCAGCGGAGACGGAAACTCCTACGAGCAGTACTTC. The chain recombines TRBV10-1 with TRBJ2-7; unclear D gene. There are 13 residues in the CDR3. In germline, CDR1 is WNHNN, CDR2 SYGVQD (reference sequence). V was shortened by 8 bases and J by 0 bases, with 11 bases between the two germline ends.

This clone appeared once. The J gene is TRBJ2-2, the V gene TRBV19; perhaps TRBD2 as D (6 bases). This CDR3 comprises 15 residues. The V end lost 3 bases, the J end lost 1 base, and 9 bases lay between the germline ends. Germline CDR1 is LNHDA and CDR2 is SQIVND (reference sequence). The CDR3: CASSIVGGNTGELFF. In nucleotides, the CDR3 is TGTGCCAGTAGTATCGTGGGAGGGAACACCGGGGAGCTGTTTTTT.

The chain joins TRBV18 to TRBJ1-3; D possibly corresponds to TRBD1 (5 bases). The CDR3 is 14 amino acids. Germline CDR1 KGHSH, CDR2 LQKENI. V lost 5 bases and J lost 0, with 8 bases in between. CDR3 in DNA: TGTGCCAGCTCAGACAGCAGCTCTGGAAACACCATATATTTT. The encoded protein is CASSDSSSGNTIYF.